Described below is a single TCR beta chain sequence and its context. The V gene end was trimmed by 4 bases and the J gene end by 3 bases; junction bases not matched to a gene: 23. This CDR3 is built from 20 residues. Germline V CDR1 and CDR2: MDHEN, SYDVKM. This sample is part of a study of blood T cell repertoires in COVID-19. About the research overall: Researchers got acute and convalescent COVID-19 samples from the United States, Italy and Spain.

Profiling relied on immunoSEQ multiplex PCR, and the TCRdb table lists in-frame clones only, not all of them. Of more than 6,500 clones listed, 75% to 90% are singletons. The chain recombines TRBV28 with TRBJ2-7; 8 positions match TRBD1. This clonotype was sampled from a human donor in a cohort sampled during active COVID-19. Sample: peripheral blood. CDR3 in DNA: TGTGCCAGCAGTTCCCCGCATAGGTTCCTCGGGACAGGCAATATCTACGAGCAGTACTTC. Translated: CASSSPHRFLGTGNIYEQYF. The full variable domain, completed using reference TRBV28 and TRBJ2-7, is DVKVTQSSRYLVKRTGEKVFLECVQDMDHENMFWYRQDPGLGLRLIYFSYDVKMKEKGDIPEGYSVSREKKERFSLILESASTNQTSMYLCASSSPHRFLGTGNIYEQYFGPGTRLTVT.